One sample yielded the 3 T cell receptor beta chains listed below, sequenced in a study of cytomegalovirus exposure and HLA in healthy donors. The PCR ran on 60 Vbeta and 13 Jbeta primers. Profiled with immunoSEQ multiplex PCR; TCRdb holds only in-frame clones, not every one. The sample lists about 120,000 clones, about 8% occurring once. Material: PBMCs. Receptor source: a woman in her forties in good health and CMV-seropositive.

A few counts support this clone. Here the CDR3 reads CASSLGQGNGYEQYF. The CDR3 DNA is TGTGCCAGCAGCTTAGGACAGGGGAATGGATACGAGCAGTACTTC. The V and J genes are TRBV7-6 and TRBJ2-7, with 8 bases lining up with TRBD1. The ends lost 1 base at V and 4 bases at J; junction bases unmatched: 6. There are 15 residues in the CDR3. From germline, CDR1 is SGHVS and CDR2 FNYEAQ.

This chain links TRBV7-6 with TRBJ1-4, with 7 bases identical to TRBD1. Germline-derived CDR1 and CDR2 are SGHVS and FNYEAQ. The V and J ends lost 5 bases and 7 bases, in that order; junction bases with no gene match: 10. The CDR3 spans 15 residues. In DNA, the CDR3 is TGTGCCAGCAGCCCTACCGAGGGGGCATCTGAAAAACTGTTTTTT. It encodes CASSPTEGASEKLFF.

The DNA for the CDR3 is TGTGCCAGCAATACAAACAGGGGGCTGAAGCCTGAAGCTTTCTTT. Translated, it gives CASNTNRGLKPEAFF. V gene TRBV28 combines with J gene TRBJ1-1; 9 nucleotides align to TRBD1. V was clipped by 7 bases and J by 6 bases; unmatched bases: 12. Germline CDR1 reads MDHEN; CDR2 reads SYDVKM. The CDR3 spans 15 residues.